A selection of T cell receptor beta chains follows, all from one sample in a study of cytomegalovirus exposure and HLA in healthy donors. Using immunoSEQ multiplex PCR, the repertoire was profiled, and TCRdb retains in-frame clones only, with some absent. The data contain 130,000 to 150,000 clones, under 85% of them seen just once; the ten biggest clones take up roughly 6.7%. What was sequenced was PBMCs. The receptors derive from a middle-aged woman in good health and CMV-seropositive. CDR3s include the opening cysteine and the closing phenylalanine or tryptophan. D genes are given only for firm matches. Size tells how often a clone was seen (once, few, many) or the class of an expanded clone, and some rows leave it out.

CDR3	DNA	J	V	size	D
CASSSLSGGNQPQHF	TGTGCCAGCAGCTCCTTGTCCGGGGGCAATCAGCCCCAGCATTTT	TRBJ1-5	TRBV7-6	-	-
CSVTGQNSYEQYF	TGCAGCGTCACGGGACAGAACTCCTACGAGCAGTACTTC	TRBJ2-7	TRBV29-1	-	TRBD1
CASSGAGTGEETQYF	TGTGCCAGTAGCGGGGCCGGGACAGGGGAAGAGACCCAGTACTTC	TRBJ2-5	TRBV19	-	TRBD1
CASSQEGRTGSYNEQFF	TGCGCCAGCAGCCAAGAAGGTCGGACAGGCTCCTACAATGAGCAGTTCTTC	TRBJ2-1	TRBV4-1	-	TRBD1
CASSPGTETYEQYF	TGTGCCAGCAGTCCCGGGACAGAGACCTACGAGCAGTACTTC	TRBJ2-7	TRBV27	-	TRBD1
CASSTLEAGGGADTQYF	TGTGCCAGCAGCACCCTCGAAGCGGGCGGCGGCGCAGATACGCAGTATTTT	TRBJ2-3	TRBV28	-	-
CASSSRGDTQYF	TGTGCCAGCAGTTCAAGAGGAGATACGCAGTATTTT	TRBJ2-3	TRBV28	-	-
CASSYRGSFTEAFF	TGTGCCAGCAGCTATCGGGGAAGTTTCACTGAAGCTTTCTTT	TRBJ1-1	TRBV7-2	-	-
CASSPRDRDFLNTGELFF	TGTGCCAGCAGCCCCCGGGACAGGGACTTCTTGAACACCGGGGAGCTGTTTTTT	TRBJ2-2	TRBV5-4	-	TRBD1
CASSEFPSDTQYF	TGTGCCAGCAGTGAATTTCCGTCAGATACGCAGTATTTT	TRBJ2-3	TRBV25-1	-	-
CASSEGGGEQFF	TGTGCCAGCAGTGAGGGCGGGGGTGAGCAGTTCTTC	TRBJ2-1	TRBV2	-	TRBD2
CATRAESGANVLTF	TGTGCCACCAGGGCGGAATCTGGGGCCAACGTCCTGACTTTC	TRBJ2-6	TRBV27	-	-
CASSKQSSYNEQFF	TGTGCCAGCAGTAAACAGAGCTCCTACAATGAGCAGTTCTTC	TRBJ2-1	TRBV6-1	-	-
CASSQGAYYGYTF	TGCGCCAGCAGCCAAGGGGCCTACTATGGCTACACCTTC	TRBJ1-2	TRBV4-1	-	-
CASSLNPTLSYEQYF	TGTGCCAGCAGCTTGAATCCAACCCTATCCTACGAGCAGTACTTC	TRBJ2-7	TRBV5-5	-	-
CASSSYGTGTEAFF	TGTGCCAGCAGCTCATACGGGACAGGGACTGAAGCTTTCTTT	TRBJ1-1	TRBV7-3	-	TRBD1
CASSRLTGINSPLHF	TGTGCCAGCAGCCGACTGACAGGGATCAATTCACCCCTCCACTTT	TRBJ1-6	TRBV5-6	-	TRBD1
CASTGDNSYEQYF	TGCGCCAGCACCGGGGACAACTCCTACGAGCAGTACTTC	TRBJ2-7	TRBV5-1	-	-
CATSRDPGSYEQYF	TGTGCCACCAGCAGAGATCCAGGGTCCTACGAGCAGTACTTC	TRBJ2-7	TRBV15	-	-
CASSHLYSGNTIYF	TGTGCCAGCAGCCATCTCTACTCTGGAAACACCATATATTTT	TRBJ1-3	TRBV14	-	-
CASSLGDSPYEQYF	TGTGCCAGCAGCTTAGGGGACAGTCCCTACGAGCAGTACTTC	TRBJ2-7	TRBV7-2	once	TRBD1
CASSLVAGVSPLHF	TGTGCCAGCAGTTTGGTGGCAGGGGTTTCACCCCTCCACTTT	TRBJ1-6	TRBV27	few	-
CASSLGLAGQETQYF	TGTGCCAGCAGCTTAGGGTTAGCGGGTCAAGAGACCCAGTACTTC	TRBJ2-5	TRBV7-9	-	TRBD2
CASSLDLTGRLFF	TGCGCCAGCAGCTTGGACTTGACAGGGAGGCTGTTCTTC	TRBJ2-1	TRBV5-1	-	-
CASRIRGQMADTQYF	TGTGCCAGCAGGATTAGGGGGCAAATGGCAGATACGCAGTATTTT	TRBJ2-3	TRBV2	-	TRBD1
CASSSPWGQGNTEAFF	TGTGCCAGCAGCTCACCATGGGGACAGGGGAACACTGAAGCTTTCTTT	TRBJ1-1	TRBV5-4	-	TRBD1
CASSQVVPGAFNSPLHF	TGCGCCAGCAGCCAAGTTGTTCCAGGGGCATTTAATTCACCCCTCCACTTT	TRBJ1-6	TRBV4-1	few	-
CASSLVETMNTEAFF	TGTGCCAGCAGCTTAGTCGAGACTATGAACACTGAAGCTTTCTTT	TRBJ1-1	TRBV11-2	-	-
CAWSVQRATNEKLFF	TGTGCCTGGAGTGTACAGAGGGCAACTAATGAAAAACTGTTTTTT	TRBJ1-4	TRBV30	few	-
CASSLDPQGSTEAFF	TGCGCCAGCAGCTTGGACCCCCAGGGGAGCACTGAAGCTTTCTTT	TRBJ1-1	TRBV5-1	-	-
CASSLGGGAYEQYF	TGTGCCAGCAGCTTAGGTGGGGGGGCCTACGAGCAGTACTTC	TRBJ2-7	TRBV7-2	once	TRBD2
CACGRGITEAFF	TGTGCCTGCGGGAGGGGGATTACTGAAGCTTTCTTT	TRBJ1-1	TRBV19	-	-
CASSKATSGGASGELFF	TGTGCCAGCAGCAAAGCCACTAGCGGGGGGGCATCCGGGGAGCTGTTTTTT	TRBJ2-2	TRBV9	-	TRBD2
CASSQLLRGNEAFF	TGCGCCAGCAGCCAACTCCTAAGAGGCAATGAAGCTTTCTTT	TRBJ1-1	TRBV4-1	-	-
CASTTLPTGGFTNYGYTF	TGCGCCAGCACCACCCTACCGACAGGGGGTTTTACTAACTATGGCTACACCTTC	TRBJ1-2	TRBV5-1	-	TRBD1
CASSSGGPVEKLFF	TGTGCCAGCAGCAGCGGGGGGCCGGTTGAAAAACTGTTTTTT	TRBJ1-4	TRBV6-5	-	-
CASRNQGAGEENTNYGYTF	TGTGCCAGCAGAAACCAGGGGGCCGGAGAAGAAAATACTAACTATGGCTACACCTTC	TRBJ1-2	TRBV21-1	few	-
CASSSLQEAKNIQYF	TGTGCCAGCTCAAGTCTCCAAGAGGCGAAAAACATTCAGTACTTC	TRBJ2-4	TRBV18	once	-
CASSPPVSGQFYGYTF	TGTGCCAGCTCACCACCGGTGTCAGGACAGTTCTATGGCTACACCTTC	TRBJ1-2	TRBV18	-	-
CASSSTGYGYTF	TGTGCCAGCAGCTCTACGGGATATGGCTACACCTTC	TRBJ1-2	TRBV7-9	-	-
CASSLVLNTDTQYF	TGTGCCAGCAGCTTAGTGTTAAACACAGATACGCAGTATTTT	TRBJ2-3	TRBV7-2	-	-
CASSPYFRDRGSGANVLTF	TGTGCCAGCAGTCCCTACTTCCGGGACAGAGGCTCTGGGGCCAACGTCCTGACTTTC	TRBJ2-6	TRBV27	-	TRBD1
CASSRGFSNTGELFF	TGTGCCAGCAGCCGGGGGTTCTCGAACACCGGGGAGCTGTTTTTT	TRBJ2-2	TRBV2	once	-
CSVGVAGGQDTQYF	TGCAGCGTTGGTGTAGCGGGGGGCCAGGATACGCAGTATTTT	TRBJ2-3	TRBV29-1	-	TRBD2
CASRQGAAAYNSPLHF	TGTGCCAGTAGACAGGGGGCGGCCGCCTATAATTCACCCCTCCACTTT	TRBJ1-6	TRBV19	once	TRBD1
CASSHSNTPTATYSCSYNSPLHF	TGCGCCAGCAGTCACTCGAACACCCCAACAGCCACCTACTCCTGCTCCTATAATTCACCCCTCCACTTT	TRBJ1-6	TRBV23-1	-	-
CSVVATRPLWGNTIYF	TGCAGCGTTGTTGCCACTCGCCCACTCTGGGGAAACACCATATATTTT	TRBJ1-3	TRBV29-1	-	-
CASRGQGLSGNTIYF	TGTGCTTCTAGGGGACAGGGTCTCTCTGGAAACACCATATATTTT	TRBJ1-3	TRBV30	-	TRBD1
CASSNSETQYF	TGTGCCAGCAGTAACAGTGAGACCCAGTACTTC	TRBJ2-5	TRBV7-9	-	-
CASSLGGTAYGYTF	TGTGCCAGCAGCTTAGGCGGGACAGCCTATGGCTACACCTTC	TRBJ1-2	TRBV7-6	once	TRBD1
CASSGLAGAEQFF	TGTGCCAGCAGTGGACTAGCGGGGGCGGAGCAGTTCTTC	TRBJ2-1	TRBV6-4	-	TRBD2
CASSQDQYNQPQHF	TGTGCCAGCAGCCAAGACCAGTACAATCAGCCCCAGCATTTT	TRBJ1-5	TRBV4-2	-	-
CASSFQTRAAEAFF	TGTGCCAGCAGCTTTCAAACCCGCGCGGCTGAAGCTTTCTTT	TRBJ1-1	TRBV13	-	-
CASSRPGQPNEKLFF	TGTGCCAGCAGCCGACCGGGACAGCCTAATGAAAAACTGTTTTTT	TRBJ1-4	TRBV6-5	-	TRBD1
CASRTSGGPYEQYF	TGTGCCAGTAGGACTAGCGGGGGCCCATACGAGCAGTACTTC	TRBJ2-7	TRBV27	-	TRBD2
CASSTGTGNNQPQHF	TGTGCCAGCAGTACCGGGACAGGGAACAATCAGCCCCAGCATTTT	TRBJ1-5	TRBV28	-	TRBD1
CASSKDRVYSGANVLTF	TGTGCCAGCAGTAAGGACAGGGTGTATTCTGGGGCCAACGTCCTGACTTTC	TRBJ2-6	TRBV28	-	TRBD1